There are a few counts of the clone carrying this T cell receptor (beta chain). Its target is not known. This specimen belongs to a study of cytomegalovirus exposure and HLA in healthy donors. Study-level results: Later on, an analysis found that several of the most significant clusters appeared to be linked to common viral pathogens, which included parvovirus B19.

Germline loops: CDR1 MGHRA, CDR2 YSYEKL. Trimming took 2 bases from V and 7 from J, leaving 14 bases between them. The CDR3 has 15 residues. The PCR employed 60 Vbeta primers together with 13 Jbeta primers. Sequencing used immunoSEQ multiplex PCR; TCRdb keeps in-frame clones, though not all of them. The sample lists fewer than 200,000 clones, 72% occurring once. Sequenced: PBMCs. The sequence came from a human donor in good health. The rearrangement uses TRBV4-1 and TRBJ1-4; D not resolved. The CDR3 DNA sequence: TGCGCCAGCAGCCAAAAGACGGGGTCAGGTGAAAAACTGTTTTTT. Its translation: CASSQKTGSGEKLFF.